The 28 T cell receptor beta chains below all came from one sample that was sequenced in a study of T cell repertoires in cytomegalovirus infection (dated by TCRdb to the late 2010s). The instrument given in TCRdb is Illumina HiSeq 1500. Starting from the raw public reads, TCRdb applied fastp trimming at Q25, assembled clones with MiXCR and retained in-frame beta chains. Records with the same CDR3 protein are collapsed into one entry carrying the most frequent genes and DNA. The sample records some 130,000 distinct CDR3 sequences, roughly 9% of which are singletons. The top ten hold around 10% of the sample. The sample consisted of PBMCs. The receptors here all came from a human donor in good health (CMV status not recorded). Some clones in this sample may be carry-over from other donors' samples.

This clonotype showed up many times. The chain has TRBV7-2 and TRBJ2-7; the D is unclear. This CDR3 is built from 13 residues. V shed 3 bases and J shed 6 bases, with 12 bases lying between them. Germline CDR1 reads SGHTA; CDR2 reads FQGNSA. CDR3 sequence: CASSLRRMGEQYF. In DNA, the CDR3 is TGTGCCAGCAGCTTGAGGAGAATGGGCGAGCAGTACTTC.

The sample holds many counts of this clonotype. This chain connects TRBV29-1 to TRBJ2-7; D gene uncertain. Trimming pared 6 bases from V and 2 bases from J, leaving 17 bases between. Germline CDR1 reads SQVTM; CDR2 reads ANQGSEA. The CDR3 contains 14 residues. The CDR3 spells CSVRNSDHPYEQYF. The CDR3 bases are TGCAGCGTCCGGAACTCGGACCATCCCTACGAGCAGTACTTC.

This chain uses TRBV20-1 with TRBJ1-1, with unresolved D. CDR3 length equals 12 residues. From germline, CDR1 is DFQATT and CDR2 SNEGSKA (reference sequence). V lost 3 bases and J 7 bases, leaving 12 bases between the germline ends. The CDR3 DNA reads TGCAGTGCTAGGATGGGTGGGAATGAAGCTTTCTTT. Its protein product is CSARMGGNEAFF.

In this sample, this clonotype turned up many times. CDR3 residues: CASSDPGTGQIYGYTF. CDR3 nucleotide sequence: TGTGCCAGCAGTGATCCAGGGACAGGCCAGATCTATGGCTACACCTTC. This sequence joins TRBV28 and TRBJ1-2; 8 bases match TRBD1. J gave up 4 bases and V 5 bases, and 12 bases lay outside the gene matches. The CDR3 sequence is 16 residues long. The germline CDR1 and CDR2 sequences are MDHEN and SYDVKM.

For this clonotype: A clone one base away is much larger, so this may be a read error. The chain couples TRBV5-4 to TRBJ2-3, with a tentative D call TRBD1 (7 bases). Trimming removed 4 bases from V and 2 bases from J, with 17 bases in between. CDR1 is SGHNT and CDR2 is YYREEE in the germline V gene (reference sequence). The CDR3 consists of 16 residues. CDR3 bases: TGTGCCAGCAGCGACTGGGTCAGGGGGGACACAGATACGCAGTATTTT. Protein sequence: CASSDWVRGDTDTQYF.

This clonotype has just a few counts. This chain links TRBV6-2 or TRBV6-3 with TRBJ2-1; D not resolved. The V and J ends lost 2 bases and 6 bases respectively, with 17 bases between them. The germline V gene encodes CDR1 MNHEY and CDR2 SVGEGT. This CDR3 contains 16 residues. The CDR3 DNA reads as TGTGCCAGCAGTTACGGGCTGGCAAGGTTTCGCAATGAGCAGTTCTTC. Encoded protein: CASSYGLARFRNEQFF.

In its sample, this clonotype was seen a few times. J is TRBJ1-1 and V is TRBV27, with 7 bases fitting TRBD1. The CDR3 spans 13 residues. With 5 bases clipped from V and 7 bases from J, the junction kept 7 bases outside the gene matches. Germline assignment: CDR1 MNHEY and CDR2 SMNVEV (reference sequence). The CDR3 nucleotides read TGTGCCAGCAGTCCATCAGGGACAGTTGAAGCTTTCTTT. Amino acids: CASSPSGTVEAFF.

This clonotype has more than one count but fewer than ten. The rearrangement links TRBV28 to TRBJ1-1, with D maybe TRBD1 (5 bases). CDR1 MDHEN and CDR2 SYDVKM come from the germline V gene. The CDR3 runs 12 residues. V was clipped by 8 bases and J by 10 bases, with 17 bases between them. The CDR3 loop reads CASHRQELGAFF. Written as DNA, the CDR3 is TGTGCCAGCCACAGGCAAGAACTAGGAGCTTTCTTT.

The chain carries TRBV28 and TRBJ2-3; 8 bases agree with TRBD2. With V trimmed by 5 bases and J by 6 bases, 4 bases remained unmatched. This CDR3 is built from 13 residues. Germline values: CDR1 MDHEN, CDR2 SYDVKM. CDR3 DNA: TGTGCCAGCAGTACGGGGGGGCCCGATACGCAGTATTTT. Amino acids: CASSTGGPDTQYF. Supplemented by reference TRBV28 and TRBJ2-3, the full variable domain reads DVKVTQSSRYLVKRTGEKVFLECVQDMDHENMFWYRQDPGLGLRLIYFSYDVKMKEKGDIPEGYSVSREKKERFSLILESASTNQTSMYLCASSTGGPDTQYFGPGTRLTVL.

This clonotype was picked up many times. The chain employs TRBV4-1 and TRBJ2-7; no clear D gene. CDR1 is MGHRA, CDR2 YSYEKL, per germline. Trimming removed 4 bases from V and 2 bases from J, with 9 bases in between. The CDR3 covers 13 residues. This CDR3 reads CASSLNGPYEQYF. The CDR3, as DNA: TGCGCCAGCAGCCTAAATGGGCCCTACGAGCAGTACTTC.

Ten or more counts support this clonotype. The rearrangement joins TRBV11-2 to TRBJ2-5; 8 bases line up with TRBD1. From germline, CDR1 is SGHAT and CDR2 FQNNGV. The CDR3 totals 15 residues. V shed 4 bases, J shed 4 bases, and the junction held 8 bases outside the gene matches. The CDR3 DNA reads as TGTGCCAGCAGCTCCGGGGACAGGAAGGTAGAGACCCAGTACTTC. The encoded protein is CASSSGDRKVETQYF.

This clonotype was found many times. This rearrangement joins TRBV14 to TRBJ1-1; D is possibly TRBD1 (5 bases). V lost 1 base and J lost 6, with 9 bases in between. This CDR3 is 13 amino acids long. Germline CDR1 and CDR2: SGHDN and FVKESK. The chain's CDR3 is CASSQGWGAEAFF. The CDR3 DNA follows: TGTGCCAGCAGCCAAGGCTGGGGGGCTGAAGCTTTCTTT.

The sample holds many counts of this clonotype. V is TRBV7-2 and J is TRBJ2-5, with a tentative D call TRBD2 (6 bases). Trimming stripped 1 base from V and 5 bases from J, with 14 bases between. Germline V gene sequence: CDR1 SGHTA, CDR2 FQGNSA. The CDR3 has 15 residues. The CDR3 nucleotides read TGTGCCAGCAGCTTAGGGGAGGTTAGCCGGGAGACCCAGTACTTC. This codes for CASSLGEVSRETQYF.

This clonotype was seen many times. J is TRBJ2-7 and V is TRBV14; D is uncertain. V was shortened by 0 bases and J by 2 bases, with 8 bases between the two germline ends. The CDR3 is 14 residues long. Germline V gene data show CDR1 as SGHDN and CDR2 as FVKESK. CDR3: CASSQDLSTYEQYF. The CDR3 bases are TGTGCCAGCAGCCAAGATCTTTCCACCTACGAGCAGTACTTC.

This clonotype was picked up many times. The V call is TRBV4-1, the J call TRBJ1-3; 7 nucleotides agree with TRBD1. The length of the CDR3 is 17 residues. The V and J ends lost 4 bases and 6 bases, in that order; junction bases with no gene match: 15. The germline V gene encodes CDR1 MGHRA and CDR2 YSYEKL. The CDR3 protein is CASSPRDRGADVNTIYF. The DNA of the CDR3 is TGCGCCAGCAGCCCAAGGGACAGAGGGGCGGATGTAAACACCATATATTTT.

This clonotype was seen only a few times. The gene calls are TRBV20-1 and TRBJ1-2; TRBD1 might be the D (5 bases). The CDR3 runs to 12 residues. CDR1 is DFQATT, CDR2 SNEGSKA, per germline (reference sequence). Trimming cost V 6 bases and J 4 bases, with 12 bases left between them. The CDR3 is CSAKGRSYGYTF. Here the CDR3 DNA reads TGCAGTGCAAAGGGACGGAGCTATGGCTACACCTTC.

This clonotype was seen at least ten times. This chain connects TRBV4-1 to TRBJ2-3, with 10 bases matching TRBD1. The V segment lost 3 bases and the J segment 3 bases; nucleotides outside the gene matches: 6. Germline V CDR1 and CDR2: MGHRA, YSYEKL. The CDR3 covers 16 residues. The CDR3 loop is CASSQRDRGLTDTQYF. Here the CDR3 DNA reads TGCGCCAGCAGCCAGAGGGACAGGGGCCTTACAGATACGCAGTATTTT.

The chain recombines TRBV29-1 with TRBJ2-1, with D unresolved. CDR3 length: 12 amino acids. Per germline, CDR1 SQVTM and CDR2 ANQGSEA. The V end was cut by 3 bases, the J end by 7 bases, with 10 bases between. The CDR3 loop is CSVDSIGNEQFF. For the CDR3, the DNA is TGCAGCGTTGACAGCATCGGGAATGAGCAGTTCTTC.

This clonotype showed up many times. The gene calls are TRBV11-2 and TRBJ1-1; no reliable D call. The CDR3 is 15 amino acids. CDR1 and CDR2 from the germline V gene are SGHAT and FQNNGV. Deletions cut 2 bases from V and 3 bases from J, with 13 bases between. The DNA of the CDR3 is TGTGCCAGCAGCTTAACGTTCGGTCGCGACACTGAAGCTTTCTTT. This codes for CASSLTFGRDTEAFF.

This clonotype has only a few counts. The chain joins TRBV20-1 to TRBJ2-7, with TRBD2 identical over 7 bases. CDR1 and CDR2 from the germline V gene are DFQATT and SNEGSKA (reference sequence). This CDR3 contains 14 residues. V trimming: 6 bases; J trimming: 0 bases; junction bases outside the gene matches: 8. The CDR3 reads CSAEGGGSSYEQYF. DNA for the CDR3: TGCAGTGCCGAGGGCGGGGGTAGCTCCTACGAGCAGTACTTC.

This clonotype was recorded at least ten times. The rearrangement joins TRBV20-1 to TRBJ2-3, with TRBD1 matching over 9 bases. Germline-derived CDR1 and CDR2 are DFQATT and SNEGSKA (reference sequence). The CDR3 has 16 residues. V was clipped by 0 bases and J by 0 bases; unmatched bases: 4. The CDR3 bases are TGCAGTGCTAGAGATTTGGACAGGGGAAGCACAGATACGCAGTATTTT. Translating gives CSARDLDRGSTDTQYF.

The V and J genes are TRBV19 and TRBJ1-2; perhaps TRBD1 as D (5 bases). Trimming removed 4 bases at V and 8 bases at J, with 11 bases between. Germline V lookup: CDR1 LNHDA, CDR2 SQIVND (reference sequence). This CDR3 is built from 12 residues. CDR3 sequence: CASSTGTSGYTF. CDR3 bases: TGTGCCAGTAGTACCGGGACCTCAGGCTACACCTTC. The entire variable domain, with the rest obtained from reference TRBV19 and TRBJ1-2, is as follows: DGGITQSPKYLFRKEGQNVTLSCEQNLNHDAMYWYRQDPGQGLRLIYYSQIVNDFQKGDIAEGYSVSREKKESFPLTVTSAQKNPTAFYLCASSTGTSGYTFGSGTRLTVV.

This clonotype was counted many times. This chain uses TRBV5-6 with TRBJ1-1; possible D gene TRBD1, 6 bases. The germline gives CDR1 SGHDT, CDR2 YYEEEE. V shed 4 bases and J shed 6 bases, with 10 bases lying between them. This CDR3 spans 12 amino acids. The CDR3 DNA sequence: TGTGCCAGCAGCCCCGGGACATCTGAAGCTTTCTTT. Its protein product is CASSPGTSEAFF.

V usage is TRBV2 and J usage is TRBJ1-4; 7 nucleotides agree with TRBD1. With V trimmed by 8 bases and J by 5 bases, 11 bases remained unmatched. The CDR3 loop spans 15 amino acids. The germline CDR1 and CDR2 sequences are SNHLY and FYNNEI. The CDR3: CASSPWGQPNEKLFF. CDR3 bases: TGTGCCAGCTCCCCATGGGGACAGCCGAATGAAAAACTGTTTTTT. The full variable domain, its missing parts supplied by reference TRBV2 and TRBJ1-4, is EPEVTQTPSHQVTQMGQEVILRCVPISNHLYFYWYRQILGQKVEFLVSFYNNEISEKSEIFDDQFSVERPDGSNFTLKIRSTKLEDSAMYFCASSPWGQPNEKLFFGSGTQLSVL.

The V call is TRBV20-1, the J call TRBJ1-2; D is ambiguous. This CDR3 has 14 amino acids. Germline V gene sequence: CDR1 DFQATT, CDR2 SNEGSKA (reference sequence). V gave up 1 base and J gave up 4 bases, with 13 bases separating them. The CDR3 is CSARALLLGYGYTF. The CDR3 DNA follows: TGCAGTGCTAGAGCTCTTTTGCTCGGCTATGGCTACACCTTC.

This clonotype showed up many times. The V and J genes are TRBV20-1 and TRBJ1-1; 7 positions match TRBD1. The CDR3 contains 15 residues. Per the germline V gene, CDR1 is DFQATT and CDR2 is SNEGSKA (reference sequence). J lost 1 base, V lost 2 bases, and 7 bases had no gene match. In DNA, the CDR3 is TGCAGTGCTAGAACACAGGGGTCACAGAACACTGAAGCTTTCTTT. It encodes CSARTQGSQNTEAFF.

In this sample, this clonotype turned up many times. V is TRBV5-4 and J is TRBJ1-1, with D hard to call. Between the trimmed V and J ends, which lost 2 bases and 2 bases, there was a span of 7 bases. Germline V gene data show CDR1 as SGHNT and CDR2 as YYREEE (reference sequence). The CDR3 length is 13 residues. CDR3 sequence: CASSFPGNTEAFF. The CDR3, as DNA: TGTGCCAGCAGCTTTCCTGGCAACACTGAAGCTTTCTTT.

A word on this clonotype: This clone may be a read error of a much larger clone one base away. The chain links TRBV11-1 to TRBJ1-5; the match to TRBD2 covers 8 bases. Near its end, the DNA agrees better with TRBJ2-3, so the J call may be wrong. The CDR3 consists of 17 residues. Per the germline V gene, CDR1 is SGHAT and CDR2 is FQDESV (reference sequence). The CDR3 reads CASSLTGGNGGNQPQYF. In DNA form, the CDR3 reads TGTGCCAGCAGCCTCACGGGGGGGAACGGAGGCAATCAGCCCCAGTATTTT.